The 25 T cell receptor beta chains listed next were all sequenced from one sample in a study of blood T cell repertoires in COVID-19. The method was immunoSEQ multiplex PCR; TCRdb's version includes in-frame clones alone and lacks a portion of them. The data contain 130,000 or so clones, more than 70% of them seen just once; the ten biggest clones take up around 4.7%. The sequencing input was peripheral blood. All receptors derive from a human donor in a cohort sampled during active COVID-19.

The CDR3 DNA reads as TGCAGCGTTGAAAGGGGGACAGGGGGCACTGAAGCTTTCTTT. It specifies CSVERGTGGTEAFF. The chain links TRBV29-1 to TRBJ1-1; 11 nucleotides match TRBD1. V lost 2 bases, J lost 4 bases, and 3 bases stayed unmatched. Germline V gene lookup returns CDR1 SQVTM and CDR2 ANQGSEA. The CDR3 spans 14 residues.

The chain carries TRBV18 and TRBJ2-7, with 12 bases identical to TRBD2. V lost 6 bases, J lost 3 bases, and 9 bases stayed unmatched. The CDR3 is made up of 16 amino acids. The germline CDR1 and CDR2 sequences are KGHSH and LQKENI. CDR3 residues: CASSNLAGGLIYEQYF. CDR3 in DNA: TGTGCCAGCTCGAATCTAGCGGGGGGGCTCATCTACGAGCAGTACTTC.

This rearrangement joins TRBV3-1 (or the pseudogene TRBV3-2) to TRBJ1-2, with 7 bases aligning to TRBD1. Germline trimming cut 1 base from V and 0 bases from J; bases unmatched to any gene: 5. The CDR3 has 16 amino acids. CDR1 LGHDT and CDR2 YNNKEL come from the germline V gene (reference sequence). The CDR3 is CASSQGVQGANYGYTF. The CDR3, as DNA: TGTGCCAGCAGCCAAGGGGTCCAGGGGGCTAACTATGGCTACACCTTC.

The rearrangement uses TRBV19 and TRBJ1-3, with 7 bases that match TRBD1. CDR1 and CDR2 from the germline V gene are LNHDA and SQIVND (reference sequence). Trimming removed 5 bases from V and 6 bases from J; junction bases left unmatched: 13. The CDR3 consists of 16 residues. CDR3 protein: CASSVEGARSKNTIYF. Here the CDR3 DNA reads TGTGCCAGTAGTGTCGAGGGGGCGCGAAGTAAAAACACCATATATTTT.

This chain links TRBV30 with TRBJ2-7; D call uncertain. V was clipped by 2 bases and J by 6 bases, with 11 bases between them. Germline V gives CDR1 GTSNPN, CDR2 SVGIG (reference sequence). This CDR3 is 12 amino acids long. In DNA, the CDR3 is TGTGCCTGGAGTCCCCTTACACGCGAGCAGTACTTC. Protein: CAWSPLTREQYF.

In its sample, this clone was seen once. The chain joins TRBV6-1 to TRBJ1-1, with D maybe TRBD1 (5 bases). Germline V gives CDR1 MNHNS, CDR2 SASEGT. V lost 2 bases and J lost 3, with 10 bases in between. This CDR3 contains 14 residues. The CDR3 DNA is TGTGCCAGCAGTGAACCGGGGGGGGACACTGAAGCTTTCTTT. It translates to CASSEPGGDTEAFF.

The gene calls are TRBV6-6 and TRBJ1-5; perhaps TRBD1 as D (6 bases). The germline V gene has CDR1 MNHNY and CDR2 SVGAGI (reference sequence). There are 13 residues in the CDR3. Trimming cost V 8 bases and J 2 bases, with 10 bases left between them. The CDR3 sequence is CASGSGGNQPQHF. The CDR3 DNA follows: TGTGCCAGCGGGTCAGGGGGCAATCAGCCCCAGCATTTT.

This rearrangement joins TRBV3-1 (or the pseudogene TRBV3-2) to TRBJ1-3, with unresolved D. The CDR3 extends over 15 amino acids. Per germline, CDR1 LGHDT and CDR2 YNNKEL (reference sequence). Trimming removed 0 bases at V and 0 bases at J, with 6 bases between. In nucleotides, the CDR3 is TGTGCCAGCAGCCAAGAGACATTCTCTGGAAACACCATATATTTT. It translates to CASSQETFSGNTIYF.

This clone came up once. This chain connects TRBV15 to TRBJ1-2; possibly TRBD1 for D (6 bases). CDR3 length: 15 residues. Trimming took off 4 bases at V and 4 bases at J, with 16 bases between the two ends. Looked up from germline, CDR1 is LNHNV and CDR2 is YYDKDF (reference sequence). In DNA form, the CDR3 reads TGTGCCACCAGCATGAAAAGGGGGGGCGTCTATGGCTACACCTTC. Translating it yields CATSMKRGGVYGYTF.

The count of this clone is one. The rearrangement joins TRBV9 to TRBJ1-1; the D is unclear. The CDR3 has 13 residues. Deletions cut 4 bases from V and 0 bases from J, with 7 bases between. Germline CDR1 SGDLS, CDR2 YYNGEE. CDR3 region: CASSLSLNTEAFF. CDR3 bases: TGTGCCAGCAGCCTGAGCCTGAACACTGAAGCTTTCTTT.

This chain uses TRBV7-2 with TRBJ1-6, with D maybe TRBD1 (5 bases). V was trimmed by 1 base and J by 8 bases, leaving 12 bases between them. This CDR3 is built from 15 residues. CDR1 is SGHTA and CDR2 is FQGNSA in the germline V gene. CDR3 region: CASSLGRTKDSPLHF. In DNA, the CDR3 is TGTGCCAGCAGCTTAGGTCGGACAAAGGATTCACCCCTCCACTTT.

The chain has TRBV5-1 and TRBJ2-1; the D gene is possibly TRBD2 (5 bases). Deletions cut 0 bases from V and 6 bases from J, with 16 bases between. The CDR3 totals 16 residues. In germline, CDR1 is SGHRS, CDR2 YFSETQ. This CDR3 reads CASSLGGLSLLNEQFF. CDR3 nucleotide sequence: TGCGCCAGCAGCTTGGGCGGGCTATCTCTTCTCAATGAGCAGTTCTTC.

In DNA, the CDR3 is TGCGCCAGCAGCTGGACAGGGGTTTACGAGCAGTACTTC. This codes for CASSWTGVYEQYF. The chain combines TRBV5-1 with TRBJ2-7; 9 bases fit TRBD1. This CDR3 spans 13 amino acids. Losses at the gene ends were 3 bases for V and 4 bases for J; bases not matched to a gene: 2. Germline CDR1 is SGHRS and CDR2 is YFSETQ.

In this sample, this clone turned up a few times. The rearrangement joins TRBV7-2 to TRBJ2-7; D remains unclear. Germline assignment: CDR1 SGHTA and CDR2 FQGNSA. The CDR3 spans 13 residues. Trimming shortened V by 3 bases and J by 3 bases, and 9 bases separated the two germline ends. DNA for the CDR3: TGTGCCAGCAGCTTCCCTCCTCTCTACGAGCAGTACTTC. Encoded protein: CASSFPPLYEQYF. Based on the CDR3 plus reference TRBV7-2 and TRBJ2-7, the full variable domain is GAGVSQSPSNKVTEKGKDVELRCDPISGHTALYWYRQSLGQGLEFLIYFQGNSAPDKSGLPSDRFSAERTGGSVSTLTIQRTQQEDSAVYLCASSFPPLYEQYFGPGTRLTVT.

The chain carries TRBV6-5 and TRBJ2-2, with TRBD2 identical over 9 bases. CDR1 and CDR2 from the germline V gene are MNHEY and SVGAGI. This CDR3 is 15 amino acids long. The J segment lost 2 bases and the V segment lost 8 bases, leaving 6 bases of the junction unmatched. This CDR3 is CASVRTSANTGELFF. The CDR3 nucleotides read TGTGCCAGCGTGAGGACTAGCGCTAACACCGGGGAGCTGTTTTTT.

The chain links TRBV6-5 to TRBJ2-5, with 12 bases that match TRBD1. The CDR3 consists of 15 residues. The V gene's germline CDR1 is MNHEY and CDR2 SVGAGI. Trimming took 7 bases from V and 5 from J; bases not matched to a gene: 8. The CDR3 spells CASTAGQGAGETQYF. Here the CDR3 DNA reads TGTGCCAGCACTGCGGGACAGGGGGCCGGGGAGACCCAGTACTTC.

V gene TRBV5-8 combines with J gene TRBJ1-1; weak D call: TRBD1 (6 bases). CDR3 length: 16 residues. V was trimmed by 7 bases and J by 1 base, leaving 20 bases between them. CDR1 is SGHTS and CDR2 is YDEGEE in the germline V gene. CDR3 protein: CASGNRDGVRNTEAFF. In nucleotides, the CDR3 is TGTGCCAGCGGTAACAGGGACGGAGTCCGGAACACTGAAGCTTTCTTT.

In this sample, this clone turned up once. J is TRBJ2-5 and V is TRBV29-1; a weak D match, TRBD1 (5 bases). Per the germline V gene, CDR1 is SQVTM and CDR2 is ANQGSEA. The CDR3 has 12 residues. Deletions cut 8 bases from V and 2 bases from J, with 12 bases between. The CDR3 spells CSFAGLQETQYF. DNA for the CDR3: TGCAGCTTTGCAGGGTTACAAGAGACCCAGTACTTC. The whole variable domain, filled in from reference TRBV29-1 and TRBJ2-5, reads SAVISQKPSRDICQRGTSLTIQCQVDSQVTMMFWYRQQPGQSLTLIATANQGSEATYESGFVIDKFPISRPNLTFSTLTVSNMSPEDSSIYLCSFAGLQETQYFGPGTRLLVL.

This clone was recorded only once. The V and J genes are TRBV6-4 and TRBJ2-3, with 9 positions matching TRBD2. This CDR3 contains 15 residues. Germline V CDR1 and CDR2: MRHNA, SNTAGT. The V and J ends lost 4 bases and 0 bases, in that order; junction bases with no gene match: 2. CDR3 protein: CASSATSGSTDTQYF. The CDR3 DNA reads as TGTGCCAGCAGTGCCACTAGCGGGAGCACAGATACGCAGTATTTT.

This clone was detected only a few times. The J gene is TRBJ2-3, the V gene TRBV4-3; D gene uncertain. V lost 0 bases to trimming and J lost 9 bases, with 10 bases between them. This CDR3 has 13 residues. Germline CDR1 LGHNA, CDR2 YSLEER. This CDR3 reads CASSQDLYGTQYF. The CDR3 region has the DNA TGCGCCAGCAGCCAAGACCTGTATGGCACGCAGTATTTT.

The rearrangement uses TRBV19 and TRBJ2-7, with 7 positions matching TRBD1. The V gene's germline CDR1 is LNHDA and CDR2 SQIVND (reference sequence). CDR3 length: 14 amino acids. V gave up 4 bases and J gave up 1 base; unmatched junction bases: 4. In DNA, the CDR3 is TGTGCCAGTAGTACTCAGACAGGGTCCTACGAGCAGTACTTC. Its protein is CASSTQTGSYEQYF.

The J gene is TRBJ2-1, the V gene TRBV24-1, with 11 bases lining up with TRBD1. The CDR3 is made up of 16 amino acids. The junction had 1 base not matched to a gene; V was cut back by 1 base and J by 3 bases. Germline V gene data show CDR1 as KGHDR and CDR2 as SFDVKD. The CDR3 DNA is TGTGCCACCAGTGATTTCGGGACAGGGGGCTACAATGAGCAGTTCTTC. Translation gives CATSDFGTGGYNEQFF.

The V and J genes are TRBV19 and TRBJ2-1; tentatively, D is TRBD1 (6 bases). Trimming shortened V by 4 bases and J by 10 bases, and 23 bases separated the two germline ends. This CDR3 is 16 amino acids long. Germline lookup yields CDR1 LNHDA and CDR2 SQIVND (reference sequence). CDR3 loop: CASSTGPSRTQGEQFF. The CDR3 DNA is TGTGCCAGTAGTACGGGACCCTCGCGGACCCAGGGGGAGCAGTTCTTC.

This clone was recorded only once. CDR3 bases: TGCGCCAGCAGCCAAACCGGACAGGGGAACTATGGCTACACCTTC. Protein product: CASSQTGQGNYGYTF. The chain recombines TRBV4-1 with TRBJ1-2, with 9 bases matching TRBD1. Germline CDR1 MGHRA, CDR2 YSYEKL. There are 15 residues in the CDR3. Trimming cost V 2 bases and J 2 bases; bases outside gene matches: 3.

This clone was counted a single time. The chain is built from TRBV7-2 and TRBJ2-3; D remains unclear. Germline V gives CDR1 SGHTA, CDR2 FQGNSA. V lost 6 bases and J lost 1, with 5 bases in between. This CDR3 is built from 12 residues. CDR3 protein: CASRPGTDTQYF. CDR3 sequence (DNA): TGTGCCAGCAGGCCAGGCACAGATACGCAGTATTTT. The complete variable domain, with remaining parts taken from reference TRBV7-2 and TRBJ2-3, reads GAGVSQSPSNKVTEKGKDVELRCDPISGHTALYWYRQSLGQGLEFLIYFQGNSAPDKSGLPSDRFSAERTGGSVSTLTIQRTQQEDSAVYLCASRPGTDTQYFGPGTRLTVL.